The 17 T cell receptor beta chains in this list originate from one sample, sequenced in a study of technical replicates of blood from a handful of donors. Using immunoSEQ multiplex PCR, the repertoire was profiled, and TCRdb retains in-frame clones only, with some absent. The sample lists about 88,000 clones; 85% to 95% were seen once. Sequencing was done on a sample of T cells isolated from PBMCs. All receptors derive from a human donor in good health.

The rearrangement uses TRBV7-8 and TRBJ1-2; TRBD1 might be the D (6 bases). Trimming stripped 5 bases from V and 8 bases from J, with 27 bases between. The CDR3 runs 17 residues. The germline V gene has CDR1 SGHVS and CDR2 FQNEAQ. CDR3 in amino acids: CASSPTPGTSPSRGYTF. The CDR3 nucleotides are TGTGCCAGCAGCCCAACACCCGGGACATCCCCCTCGAGGGGCTACACCTTC.

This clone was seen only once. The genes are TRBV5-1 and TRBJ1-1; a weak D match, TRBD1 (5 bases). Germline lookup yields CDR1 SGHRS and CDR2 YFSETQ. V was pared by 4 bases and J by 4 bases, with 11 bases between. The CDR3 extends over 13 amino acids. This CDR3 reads CASSVGGITEAFF. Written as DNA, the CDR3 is TGCGCCAGCAGCGTTGGGGGGATCACTGAAGCTTTCTTT.

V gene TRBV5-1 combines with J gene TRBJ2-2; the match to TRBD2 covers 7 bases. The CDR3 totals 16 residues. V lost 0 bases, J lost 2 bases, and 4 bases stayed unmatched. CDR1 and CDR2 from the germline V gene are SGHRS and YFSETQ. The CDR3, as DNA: TGCGCCAGCAGCTTGGGGTCTAGCGGAAACACCGGGGAGCTGTTTTTT. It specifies CASSLGSSGNTGELFF.

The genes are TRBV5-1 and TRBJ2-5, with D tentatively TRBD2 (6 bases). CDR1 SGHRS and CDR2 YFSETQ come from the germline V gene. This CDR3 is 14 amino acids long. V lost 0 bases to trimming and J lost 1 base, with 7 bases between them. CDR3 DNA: TGCGCCAGCAGCTTGGCAGCGGGCCAAGAGACCCAGTACTTC. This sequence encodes CASSLAAGQETQYF.

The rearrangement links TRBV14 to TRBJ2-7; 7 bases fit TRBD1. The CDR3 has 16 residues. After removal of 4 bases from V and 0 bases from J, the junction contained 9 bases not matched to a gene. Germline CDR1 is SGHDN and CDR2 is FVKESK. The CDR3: CASSLPAGTVSYEQYF. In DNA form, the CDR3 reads TGTGCCAGCAGCCTACCCGCCGGGACAGTCTCCTACGAGCAGTACTTC.

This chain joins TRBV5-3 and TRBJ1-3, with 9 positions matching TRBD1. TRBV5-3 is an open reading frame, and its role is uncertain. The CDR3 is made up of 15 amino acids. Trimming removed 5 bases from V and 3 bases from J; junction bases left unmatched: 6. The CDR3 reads CARRRGTGYGNTIYF. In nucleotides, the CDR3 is TGTGCCAGAAGAAGAGGGACAGGGTATGGAAACACCATATATTTT.

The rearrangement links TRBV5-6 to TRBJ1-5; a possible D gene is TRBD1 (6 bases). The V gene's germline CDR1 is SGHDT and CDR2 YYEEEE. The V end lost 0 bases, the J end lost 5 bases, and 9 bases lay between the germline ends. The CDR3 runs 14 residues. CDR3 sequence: CASSLGPGDQPQHF. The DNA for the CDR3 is TGTGCCAGCAGCTTGGGTCCAGGGGATCAGCCCCAGCATTTT. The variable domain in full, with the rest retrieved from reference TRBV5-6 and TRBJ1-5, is DAGVTQSPTHLIKTRGQQVTLRCSPKSGHDTVSWYQQALGQGPQFIFQYYEEEERQRGNFPDRFSGHQFPNYSSELNVNALLLGDSALYLCASSLGPGDQPQHFGDGTRLSIL.

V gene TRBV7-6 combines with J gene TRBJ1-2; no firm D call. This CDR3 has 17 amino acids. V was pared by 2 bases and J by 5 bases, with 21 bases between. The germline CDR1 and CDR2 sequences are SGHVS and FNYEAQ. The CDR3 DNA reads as TGTGCCAGCAGCTTAAGTCCTTCGCGAGGCGTAGGATATGGCTACACCTTC. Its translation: CASSLSPSRGVGYGYTF.

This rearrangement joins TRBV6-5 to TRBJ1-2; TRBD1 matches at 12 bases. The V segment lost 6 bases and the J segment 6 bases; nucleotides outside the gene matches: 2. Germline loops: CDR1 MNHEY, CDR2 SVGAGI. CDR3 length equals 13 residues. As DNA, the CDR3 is TGTGCCAGCAGCCGGGACAGGGGGCATGGCTACACCTTC. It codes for CASSRDRGHGYTF.

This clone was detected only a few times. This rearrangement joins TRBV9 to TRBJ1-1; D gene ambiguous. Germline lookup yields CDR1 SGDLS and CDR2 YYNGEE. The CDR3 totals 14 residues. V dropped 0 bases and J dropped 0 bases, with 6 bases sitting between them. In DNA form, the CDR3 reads TGTGCCAGCAGCGTAGGCCAGATGAACACTGAAGCTTTCTTT. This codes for CASSVGQMNTEAFF.

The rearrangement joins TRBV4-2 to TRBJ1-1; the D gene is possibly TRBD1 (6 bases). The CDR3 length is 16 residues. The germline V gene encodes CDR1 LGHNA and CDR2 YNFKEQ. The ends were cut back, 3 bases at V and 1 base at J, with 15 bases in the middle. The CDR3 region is CASSQHSGQPNTEAFF. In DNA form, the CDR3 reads TGTGCCAGCAGCCAGCACAGCGGACAGCCGAACACTGAAGCTTTCTTT.

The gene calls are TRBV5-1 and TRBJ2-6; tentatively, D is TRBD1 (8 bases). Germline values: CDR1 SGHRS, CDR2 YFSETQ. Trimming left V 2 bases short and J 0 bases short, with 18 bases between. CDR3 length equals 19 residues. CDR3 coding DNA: TGCGCCAGCAGCTTTAGACAGGGGACTACCGTCTCTGGGGCCAACGTCCTGACTTTC. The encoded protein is CASSFRQGTTVSGANVLTF.

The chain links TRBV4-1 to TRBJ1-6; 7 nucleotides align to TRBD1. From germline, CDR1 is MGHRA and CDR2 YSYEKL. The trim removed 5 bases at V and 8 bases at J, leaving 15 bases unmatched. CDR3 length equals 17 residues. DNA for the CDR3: TGCGCCAGCAGCGTCCGACAGGGCACCTCGGGGGATTCACCCCTCCACTTT. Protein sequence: CASSVRQGTSGDSPLHF.

The CDR3 loop is CASSRDGGSNYGYTF. CDR3 nucleotides: TGTGCCAGTAGTAGAGACGGAGGCTCCAACTATGGCTACACCTTC. The rearrangement links TRBV19 to TRBJ1-2; D not resolved. Between the trimmed V and J ends, which lost 4 bases and 2 bases, there was a span of 14 bases. The CDR3 loop spans 15 amino acids. Germline V gives CDR1 LNHDA, CDR2 SQIVND (reference sequence).

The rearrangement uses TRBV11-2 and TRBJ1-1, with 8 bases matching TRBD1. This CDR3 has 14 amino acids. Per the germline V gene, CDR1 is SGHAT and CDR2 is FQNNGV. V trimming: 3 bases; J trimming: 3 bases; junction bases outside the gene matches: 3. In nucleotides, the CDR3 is TGTGCCAGCAGCTTGACAGGGGACCACACTGAAGCTTTCTTT. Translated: CASSLTGDHTEAFF.

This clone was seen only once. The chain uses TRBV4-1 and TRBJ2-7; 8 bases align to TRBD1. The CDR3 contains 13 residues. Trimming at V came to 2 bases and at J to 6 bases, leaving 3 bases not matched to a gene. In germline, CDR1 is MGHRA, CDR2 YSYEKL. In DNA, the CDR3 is TGCGCCAGCAGCCAAAACAGGGGGAGCGAGCAGTACTTC. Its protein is CASSQNRGSEQYF.

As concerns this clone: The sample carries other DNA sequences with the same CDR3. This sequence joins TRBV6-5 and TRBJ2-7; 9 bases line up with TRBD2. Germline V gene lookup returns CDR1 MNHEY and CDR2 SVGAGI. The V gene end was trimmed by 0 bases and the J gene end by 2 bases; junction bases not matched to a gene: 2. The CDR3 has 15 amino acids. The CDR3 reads CASSYSAGGPYEQYF. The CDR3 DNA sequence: TGTGCCAGCAGTTACTCAGCGGGGGGTCCCTACGAGCAGTACTTC.